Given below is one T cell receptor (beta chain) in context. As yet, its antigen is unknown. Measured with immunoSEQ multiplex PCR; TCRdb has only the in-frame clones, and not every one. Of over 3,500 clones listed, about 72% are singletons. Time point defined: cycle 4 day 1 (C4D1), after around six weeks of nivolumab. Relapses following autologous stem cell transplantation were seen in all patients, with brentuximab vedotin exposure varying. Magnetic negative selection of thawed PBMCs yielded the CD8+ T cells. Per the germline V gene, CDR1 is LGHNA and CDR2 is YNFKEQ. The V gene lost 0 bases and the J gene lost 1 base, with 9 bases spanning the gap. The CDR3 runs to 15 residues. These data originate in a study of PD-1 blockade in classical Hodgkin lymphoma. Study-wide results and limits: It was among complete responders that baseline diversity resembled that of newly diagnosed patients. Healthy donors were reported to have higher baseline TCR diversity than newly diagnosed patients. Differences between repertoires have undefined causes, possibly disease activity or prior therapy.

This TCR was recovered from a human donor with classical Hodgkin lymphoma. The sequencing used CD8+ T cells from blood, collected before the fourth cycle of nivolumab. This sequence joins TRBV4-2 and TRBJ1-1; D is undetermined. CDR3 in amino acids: CASSQDSAPNTEAFF. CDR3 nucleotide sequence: TGTGCCAGCAGCCAAGATTCAGCCCCGAACACTGAAGCTTTCTTT.